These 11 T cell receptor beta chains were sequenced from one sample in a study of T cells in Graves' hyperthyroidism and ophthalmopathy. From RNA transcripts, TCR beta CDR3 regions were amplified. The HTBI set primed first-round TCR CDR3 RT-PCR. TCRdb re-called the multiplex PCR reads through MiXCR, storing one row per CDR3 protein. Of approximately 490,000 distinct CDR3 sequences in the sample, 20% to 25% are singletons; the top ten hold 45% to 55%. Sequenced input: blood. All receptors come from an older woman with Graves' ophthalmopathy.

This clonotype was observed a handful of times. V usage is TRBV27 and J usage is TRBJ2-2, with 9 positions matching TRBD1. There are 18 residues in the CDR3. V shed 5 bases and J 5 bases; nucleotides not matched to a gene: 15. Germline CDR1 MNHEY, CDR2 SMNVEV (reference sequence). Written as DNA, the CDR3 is TGTGCCAGCAGTCTCACGACCGGGACAGGGAGGTCGACCGGGGAGCTGTTTTTT. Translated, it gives CASSLTTGTGRSTGELFF.

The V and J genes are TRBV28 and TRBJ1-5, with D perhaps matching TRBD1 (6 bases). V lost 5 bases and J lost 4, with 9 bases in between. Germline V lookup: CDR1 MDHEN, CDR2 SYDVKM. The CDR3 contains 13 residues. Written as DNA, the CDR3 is TGTGCCAGCAGTATAGGACAGAATCAGCCCCAGCATTTT. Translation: CASSIGQNQPQHF.

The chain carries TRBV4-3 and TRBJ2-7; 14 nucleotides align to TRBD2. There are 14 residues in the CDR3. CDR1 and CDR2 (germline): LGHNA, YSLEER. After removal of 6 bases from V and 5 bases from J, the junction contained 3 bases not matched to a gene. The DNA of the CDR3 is TGCGCCAGCAGACCGGGACTAGCGGGAGACGAGCAGTACTTC. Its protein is CASRPGLAGDEQYF.

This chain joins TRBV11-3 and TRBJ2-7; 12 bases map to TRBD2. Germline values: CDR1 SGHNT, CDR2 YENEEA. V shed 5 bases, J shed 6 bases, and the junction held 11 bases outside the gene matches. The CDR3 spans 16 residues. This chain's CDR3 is CASSLSTSGRASEQYF. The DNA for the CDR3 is TGTGCCAGCAGCCTCTCGACTAGCGGGAGAGCTAGCGAGCAGTACTTC.

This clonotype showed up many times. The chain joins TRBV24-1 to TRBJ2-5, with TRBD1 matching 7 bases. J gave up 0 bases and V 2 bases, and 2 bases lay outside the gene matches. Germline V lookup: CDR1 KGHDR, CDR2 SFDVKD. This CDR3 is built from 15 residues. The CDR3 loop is CATSDWTGHQETQYF. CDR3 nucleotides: TGTGCCACCAGTGATTGGACAGGCCACCAAGAGACCCAGTACTTC.

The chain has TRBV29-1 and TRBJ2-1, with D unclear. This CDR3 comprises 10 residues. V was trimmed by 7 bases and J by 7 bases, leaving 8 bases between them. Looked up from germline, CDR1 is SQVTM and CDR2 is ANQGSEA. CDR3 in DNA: TGCAGCGCCACCTGGAATGAGCAGTTCTTC. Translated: CSATWNEQFF.

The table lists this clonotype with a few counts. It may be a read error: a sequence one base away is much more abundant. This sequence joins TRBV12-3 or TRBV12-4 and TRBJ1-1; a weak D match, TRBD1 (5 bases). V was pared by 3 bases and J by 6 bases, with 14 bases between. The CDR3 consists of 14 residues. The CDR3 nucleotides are TGTGCCAGCAGTTTCGGCCCGGGACTTCCTGAAGCTTTCTTT. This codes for CASSFGPGLPEAFF.

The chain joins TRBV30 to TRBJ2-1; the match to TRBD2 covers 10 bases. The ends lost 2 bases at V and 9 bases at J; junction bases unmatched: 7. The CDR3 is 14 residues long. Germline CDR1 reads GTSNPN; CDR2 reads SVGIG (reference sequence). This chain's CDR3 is CAWSTSGILGEQFF. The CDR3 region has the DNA TGTGCCTGGAGTACTAGCGGGATTTTGGGTGAGCAGTTCTTC.

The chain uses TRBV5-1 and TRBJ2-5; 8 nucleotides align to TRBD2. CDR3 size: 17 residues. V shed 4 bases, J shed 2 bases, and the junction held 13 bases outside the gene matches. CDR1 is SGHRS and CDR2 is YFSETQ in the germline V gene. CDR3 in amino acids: CASSQLPILAGQETQYF. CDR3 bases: TGCGCCAGCAGCCAATTACCCATTTTAGCGGGACAAGAGACCCAGTACTTC.

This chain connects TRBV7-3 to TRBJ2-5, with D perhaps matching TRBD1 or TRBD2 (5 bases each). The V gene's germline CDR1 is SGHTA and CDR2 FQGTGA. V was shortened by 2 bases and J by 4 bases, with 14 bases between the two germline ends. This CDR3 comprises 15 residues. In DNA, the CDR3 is TGTGCCAGCAGCTTACGGGTGGGGACGAGAGAGACCCAGTACTTC. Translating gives CASSLRVGTRETQYF. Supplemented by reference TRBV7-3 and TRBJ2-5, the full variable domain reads GAGVSQTPSNKVTEKGKYVELRCDPISGHTALYWYRQSLGQGPEFLIYFQGTGAADDSGLPNDRFFAVRPEGSVSTLKIQRTERGDSAVYLCASSLRVGTRETQYFGPGTRLLVL.

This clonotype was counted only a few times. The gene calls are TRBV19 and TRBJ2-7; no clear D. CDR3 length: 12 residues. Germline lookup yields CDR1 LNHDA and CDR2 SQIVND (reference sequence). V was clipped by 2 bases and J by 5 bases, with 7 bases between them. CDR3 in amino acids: CASSISRNEQYF. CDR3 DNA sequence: TGTGCCAGTAGTATATCGAGAAACGAGCAGTACTTC.